The next 13 T cell receptor beta chains were all read from a single sample in a study of blood T cells in healthy people across ages. It was with a sample-barcoded 5' primer and a J-beta primer mix that a second PCR of about 7 to 12 cycles was run. TCRdb re-called the 5' RACE reads through MiXCR, storing one row per CDR3 protein. Of around 870,000 distinct CDR3 sequences listed, about 30% are singletons. Sample: blood. All receptors come from a woman aged 80 or over in good health.

This chain links TRBV20-1 with TRBJ1-5; TRBD1 aligns across 8 bases. V shed 1 base and J 2 bases; nucleotides not matched to a gene: 13. The germline gives CDR1 DFQATT, CDR2 SNEGSKA (reference sequence). The CDR3 covers 18 residues. The CDR3 spells CSARVETGVNTGNQPQHF. CDR3 nucleotides: TGCAGTGCTAGAGTTGAGACAGGGGTGAACACAGGCAATCAGCCCCAGCATTTT.

J is TRBJ2-5 and V is TRBV7-6; either TRBD1 or TRBD2 may fit D (5 bases each). Germline CDR1 and CDR2: SGHVS and FNYEAQ. Trimming cost V 5 bases and J 10 bases, with 14 bases left between them. The CDR3 contains 12 residues. In nucleotides, the CDR3 is TGTGCCAGCAGCGAGGGACGGTATGACCAGTACTTC. Translating it yields CASSEGRYDQYF. Complete variable domain (other parts from reference TRBV7-6 and TRBJ2-5): GAGVSQSPRYKVTKRGQDVALRCDPISGHVSLYWYRQALGQGPEFLTYFNYEAQQDKSGLPNDRFSAERPEGSISTLTIQRTEQRDSAMYRCASSEGRYDQYFGPGTRLLVL.

The chain has TRBV5-5 and TRBJ1-2; 11 bases line up with TRBD1. This CDR3 is 17 amino acids long. The germline CDR1 and CDR2 sequences are SGHKS and YYEKEE (reference sequence). Trimming took 4 bases from V and 0 from J; bases not matched to a gene: 8. The DNA for the CDR3 is TGTGCCAGCAGCCAAGATCAGGGACAGGGGGCTAACTATGGCTACACCTTC. It yields the protein CASSQDQGQGANYGYTF.

This clonotype appeared many times. This chain joins TRBV27 and TRBJ2-3; 8 positions agree with TRBD1. The V gene's germline CDR1 is MNHEY and CDR2 SMNVEV (reference sequence). V was pared by 10 bases and J by 2 bases, with 8 bases of the junction left unmatched. The CDR3 runs 14 residues. This chain's CDR3 is CATKPGQATDTQYF. In nucleotides, the CDR3 is TGTGCCACCAAACCGGGACAGGCCACAGATACGCAGTATTTT.

For this clonotype: This clone may be a read error of a much larger clone one base away. The V and J genes are TRBV20-1 and TRBJ1-2, with 9 bases matching TRBD1. V lost 8 bases and J lost 7; bases outside the gene matches: 11. Germline CDR1 and CDR2: DFQATT and SNEGSKA (reference sequence). This CDR3 is 13 amino acids long. CDR3 region: CSCPRTGESGYTF. The DNA of the CDR3 is TGCAGTTGTCCTCGGACAGGGGAAAGTGGCTACACCTTC.

V and J are TRBV30 and TRBJ1-5; 9 bases fit TRBD1. Germline CDR1 and CDR2: GTSNPN and SVGIG (reference sequence). There are 14 residues in the CDR3. J was trimmed by 4 bases and V by 3 bases; bases with no gene match: 4. The CDR3 region is CAWSPGQGNQPQHF. The DNA of the CDR3 is TGTGCCTGGAGCCCCGGACAGGGGAATCAGCCCCAGCATTTT.

The chain combines TRBV6-2 or TRBV6-3 with TRBJ2-2; 9 bases match TRBD2. This CDR3 comprises 16 residues. Germline assignment: CDR1 MNHEY and CDR2 SVGEGT. V trimming: 2 bases; J trimming: 1 base; junction bases outside the gene matches: 2. CDR3 loop: CASSYLSGGNTGELFF. Written as DNA, the CDR3 is TGTGCCAGCAGTTACCTTAGCGGGGGGAACACCGGGGAGCTGTTTTTT.

V and J are TRBV12-3 or TRBV12-4 and TRBJ1-5; 10 bases align to TRBD1. J was trimmed by 7 bases and V by 4 bases; bases with no gene match: 7. The CDR3 loop spans 15 amino acids. The CDR3: CASSYDRGQRQPQHF. In DNA form, the CDR3 reads TGTGCCAGCAGTTACGACAGGGGGCAAAGACAGCCCCAGCATTTT.

On this clonotype: One base away lies a much larger clone, so this may be a sequencing read error. This chain links TRBV7-2 with TRBJ1-2, with a weak D call TRBD1 (5 bases). The germline V gene has CDR1 SGHTA and CDR2 FQGNSA. This CDR3 is built from 12 residues. CDR3 sequence: CAGSSTDSGYTF. The DNA of the CDR3 is TGTGCCGGCAGCTCAACAGACAGTGGCTACACCTTC.

Regarding this clonotype: This may come from a read error, since a much larger clone is one base off. This chain links TRBV29-1 with TRBJ1-1; D is uncertain. The CDR3 totals 11 residues. Per the germline V gene, CDR1 is SQVTM and CDR2 is ANQGSEA. This CDR3 reads CSFGRNTKAFF. In nucleotides, the CDR3 is TGCAGTTTCGGTCGGAACACTAAAGCTTTCTTT.

This clonotype was observed a handful of times. Possible read error: a much larger clone is one base away. The chain has TRBV20-1 and TRBJ2-7; 9 bases match TRBD2. V lost 7 bases to trimming and J lost 7 bases; unmatched junction nucleotides: 14. Germline values: CDR1 DFQATT, CDR2 SNEGSKA (reference sequence). The CDR3 runs to 14 residues. As DNA, the CDR3 is TGCAGTGGCCGCGGCGGGGGGGAGTACAATGAGCAGTACTTC. Residues: CSGRGGGEYNEQYF.

J is TRBJ1-4 and V is TRBV7-9; 7 bases are shared with TRBD1. The V gene end was trimmed by 4 bases and the J gene end by 4 bases; junction bases not matched to a gene: 6. The CDR3 is made up of 15 amino acids. Germline-derived CDR1 and CDR2 are SEHNR and FQNEAQ (reference sequence). CDR3 protein: CASSSYRGSNEKLFF. The CDR3 DNA sequence: TGTGCCAGCAGCTCCTACAGGGGCAGTAATGAAAAACTGTTTTTT.

On this clonotype: The junction does not match germline at one end; this may be a read error. This sequence joins TRBV30 and TRBJ2-3; D is uncertain. This CDR3 is built from 12 residues. Germline CDR1 and CDR2: GTSNPN and SVGIG (reference sequence). The CDR3 sequence: CAWSPSADTQYF. DNA for the CDR3: TGTGCCTGGAGTCCCTCGGCAGACACGCAGTATTTT. The whole variable domain, remainder taken from reference TRBV30 and TRBJ2-3, is SQTIHQWPATLVQPVGSPLSLECTVEGTSNPNLYWYRQAAGRGLQLLFYSVGIGQISSEVPQNLSASRPQDRQFILSSKKLLLSDSGFYLCAWSPSADTQYFGPGTRLTVL.